The 15 T cell receptor beta chains listed next were all sequenced from one sample in a study of blood T cells in healthy people across ages. Next came a second PCR, run for about 6 to 11 cycles, which used a sample-barcoded 5' primer along with a J-beta primer mix. Each CDR3 protein gets one entry after TCRdb re-called the 5' RACE reads with MiXCR. The top ten hold under 15% of the sample, which has about 1.1 million distinct CDR3 sequences, more than 30% seen once. The source material was blood. These receptors originate from a man aged 18 to 30 in good health.

In this sample, this clonotype turned up a few times. This CDR3 is CASSYGQLAKNIQYF. The CDR3 DNA sequence: TGTGCCAGCAGTTACGGACAGTTAGCCAAAAACATTCAGTACTTC. The chain employs TRBV6-6 and TRBJ2-4; D may be TRBD1 (6 bases). Trimming took 2 bases from V and 0 from J, leaving 8 bases between them. The CDR3 length is 15 residues. Germline V gene lookup returns CDR1 MNHNY and CDR2 SVGAGI (reference sequence).

This clonotype was recorded a few times. V gene TRBV10-3 combines with J gene TRBJ2-5; 8 bases agree with TRBD2. The germline gives CDR1 ENHRY, CDR2 SYGVKD. The CDR3 loop spans 15 amino acids. J was trimmed by 1 base and V by 0 bases; bases with no gene match: 1. CDR3 DNA: TGTGCCATCAGTGAGTCGGCGGGGGGCCAAGAGACCCAGTACTTC. Its protein product is CAISESAGGQETQYF.

The rearrangement links TRBV3-1 to TRBJ1-4, with a possible D match to TRBD1 (5 bases). Trimming took off 4 bases at V and 0 bases at J, with 15 bases between the two ends. The CDR3 length is 17 residues. Germline V lookup: CDR1 LGHDT, CDR2 YNNKEL (reference sequence). Here the CDR3 reads CASSPDHDSATNEKLFF. The CDR3 region has the DNA TGTGCCAGCAGCCCCGACCACGACAGCGCAACTAATGAAAAACTGTTTTTT.

The rearrangement uses TRBV6-5 and TRBJ2-3, with D tentatively TRBD1 (5 bases). Trimming took off 6 bases at V and 3 bases at J, with 13 bases between the two ends. Germline values: CDR1 MNHEY, CDR2 SVGAGI. The CDR3 runs 14 residues. In DNA, the CDR3 is TGTGCCAGCAGGTCGCAGGGCCCGACAGATACGCAGTATTTT. Translation gives CASRSQGPTDTQYF.

The chain employs TRBV4-3 and TRBJ2-1, with TRBD2 matching 7 bases. The CDR3 runs 16 residues. Germline loops: CDR1 LGHNA, CDR2 YSLEER. J was trimmed by 7 bases and V by 4 bases; bases with no gene match: 13. The CDR3 sequence is CASSRDGTTAGNEQFF. CDR3 bases: TGCGCCAGCAGCCGTGACGGGACGACAGCGGGGAATGAGCAGTTCTTC.

This clonotype was seen more than once but under ten times. V and J are TRBV30 and TRBJ2-3, with D possibly called TRBD1 or TRBD2 (6 bases each). Germline lookup yields CDR1 GTSNPN and CDR2 SVGIG (reference sequence). The V and J ends lost 2 bases and 4 bases respectively, with 16 bases between them. There are 15 residues in the CDR3. CDR3 nucleotide sequence: TGTGCCTGGAGTCCGGCGGGGACAATGGCAGATACGCAGTATTTT. The encoded protein is CAWSPAGTMADTQYF.

In its sample, this clonotype was seen a few times. The J gene is TRBJ2-3, the V gene TRBV11-2, with 7 bases fitting TRBD2. The CDR3 is 15 residues long. Trimming at V came to 1 base and at J to 2 bases, leaving 3 bases not matched to a gene. Germline values: CDR1 SGHAT, CDR2 FQNNGV. In DNA, the CDR3 is TGTGCCAGCAGCTTAGTACTAGCGCCCACAGATACGCAGTATTTT. Translating it yields CASSLVLAPTDTQYF.

This clonotype came up many times. J is TRBJ2-3 and V is TRBV5-5; the D is unclear. CDR3 length equals 14 residues. Germline loops: CDR1 SGHKS, CDR2 YYEKEE (reference sequence). V shed 1 base and J shed 0 bases, with 6 bases lying between them. DNA of the CDR3: TGTGCCAGCAGCTTGTTCAGCAGCACAGATACGCAGTATTTT. This translates into CASSLFSSTDTQYF. The variable domain in full, completed from reference TRBV5-5 and TRBJ2-3, reads DAGVTQSPTHLIKTRGQQVTLRCSPISGHKSVSWYQQVLGQGPQFIFQYYEKEERGRGNFPDRFSARQFPNYSSELNVNALLLGDSALYLCASSLFSSTDTQYFGPGTRLTVL.

The chain employs TRBV2 and TRBJ1-4; a possible D gene is TRBD1 (5 bases). With 5 bases removed from V and 8 bases from J, the gap between germline ends came to 15 bases. Germline V gene sequence: CDR1 SNHLY, CDR2 FYNNEI. The CDR3 is 14 amino acids. CDR3 coding DNA: TGTGCCAGCAGTCAAGGGGCTAATAAGGAAAAACTGTTTTTT. Its translation: CASSQGANKEKLFF.

This clonotype is a singleton in its sample. This sequence joins TRBV7-2 and TRBJ2-7; D is tentatively TRBD1 or TRBD2 (6 bases each). This CDR3 has 16 residues. Germline CDR1 is SGHTA and CDR2 is FQGNSA. The V end lost 3 bases, the J end lost 7 bases, and 22 bases lay between the germline ends. The CDR3 bases are TGTGCCAGCAGCTTGGGGGGCATTTGGGGGATCGATGAGCAGTACTTC. Its protein is CASSLGGIWGIDEQYF.

This chain connects TRBV5-1 to TRBJ2-1, with 9 bases matching TRBD2. The J segment lost 8 bases and the V segment lost 1 base, leaving 1 base of the junction unmatched. CDR3 size: 13 residues. Germline CDR1 is SGHRS and CDR2 is YFSETQ. CDR3 in amino acids: CASSLRTSDEQFF. The CDR3 DNA reads TGCGCCAGCAGCTTGCGGACTAGCGATGAGCAGTTCTTC.

The gene calls are TRBV13 and TRBJ1-3; D is uncertain. The V gene's germline CDR1 is PRHDT and CDR2 FYEKMQ (reference sequence). The CDR3 spans 12 residues. Trimming cost V 5 bases and J 4 bases, with 6 bases left between them. The CDR3 sequence is CASSIQGNTIYF. DNA for the CDR3: TGTGCCAGCAGCATCCAGGGAAACACCATATATTTT.

The rearrangement joins TRBV7-3 to TRBJ2-3, with TRBD2 matching over 11 bases. Germline V gene sequence: CDR1 SGHTA, CDR2 FQGTGA. The junction had 9 bases not matched to a gene; V was cut back by 5 bases and J by 5 bases. This CDR3 spans 16 amino acids. CDR3 DNA sequence: TGTGCCAGCAGCCCTACGACTAGCGGGGCCAGAGATACGCAGTATTTT. Its translation is CASSPTTSGARDTQYF.

A few counts support this clonotype. This chain connects TRBV3-1 to TRBJ1-6; D is possibly TRBD1 (6 bases). In germline, CDR1 is LGHDT, CDR2 YNNKEL (reference sequence). V dropped 5 bases and J dropped 3 bases, with 8 bases sitting between them. This CDR3 has 14 residues. CDR3 bases: TGTGCCAGCAGCGTGGACAGCTATAATTCACCCCTCCACTTT. Its translation is CASSVDSYNSPLHF.

The sample holds one count of this clonotype. At one boundary the junction diverges from the germline segment, which might be a read error. This rearrangement joins TRBV5-1 to TRBJ1-1; weak D call: TRBD1 (5 bases). The CDR3 totals 15 residues. The germline gives CDR1 SGHRS, CDR2 YFSETQ. CDR3 sequence: CASGLGRGVNTEAFF. DNA for the CDR3: TGCGCCAGCGGCTTGGGGCGCGGGGTGAACACTGAAGCTTTCTTT.